Below are 8 T cell receptor beta chains sequenced from a single sample in a study of blood T cell repertoires in COVID-19. The table came from immunoSEQ multiplex PCR; TCRdb's copy has only in-frame clones and leaves some out. The profile shows about 210,000 clones, around 87% of them singletons. The material sequenced was peripheral blood. The receptors were gathered from a man aged 55 to 70 who had recovered from COVID-19.

This chain connects TRBV7-3 to TRBJ2-1; perhaps TRBD1 as D (6 bases). The CDR3 covers 15 residues. Trimming took 4 bases from V and 7 from J, leaving 17 bases between them. In germline, CDR1 is SGHTA, CDR2 FQGTGA. The CDR3 is CASSSPTGLVNEQFF. The CDR3 nucleotides are TGTGCCAGCAGCTCCCCTACAGGGTTGGTGAATGAGCAGTTCTTC.

The chain employs TRBV19 and TRBJ2-1; D is possibly TRBD1 (6 bases). Trimming shortened V by 5 bases and J by 0 bases, and 17 bases separated the two germline ends. Germline lookup yields CDR1 LNHDA and CDR2 SQIVND (reference sequence). The CDR3 covers 17 residues. For the CDR3, the DNA is TGTGCCAGTAGTGATTCGTTTGGGGGCAGCTCCTACAATGAGCAGTTCTTC. Its protein is CASSDSFGGSSYNEQFF. The complete variable domain, with remaining parts taken from reference TRBV19 and TRBJ2-1, reads DGGITQSPKYLFRKEGQNVTLSCEQNLNHDAMYWYRQDPGQGLRLIYYSQIVNDFQKGDIAEGYSVSREKKESFPLTVTSAQKNPTAFYLCASSDSFGGSSYNEQFFGPGTRLTVL.

The rearrangement uses TRBV6-6 and TRBJ1-3, with no clear D. Germline V gene sequence: CDR1 MNHNY, CDR2 SVGAGI (reference sequence). The length of the CDR3 is 12 residues. Trimming cost V 6 bases and J 3 bases, with 6 bases left between them. The CDR3 DNA reads as TGTGCCAGCAGCCTCCGTGGAAACACCATATATTTT. Protein: CASSLRGNTIYF.

The J gene is TRBJ1-1, the V gene TRBV30, with TRBD1 matching 8 bases. This CDR3 comprises 14 residues. Germline V CDR1 and CDR2: GTSNPN, SVGIG (reference sequence). With 8 bases clipped from V and 4 bases from J, the junction kept 12 bases outside the gene matches. The CDR3 DNA is TGTGCCCATTCCCAGGGGGCGCGGGGCACTGAAGCTTTCTTT. Residues: CAHSQGARGTEAFF.

The V call is TRBV7-3, the J call TRBJ2-7; tentative D call: TRBD1 (6 bases). Deletions cut 5 bases from V and 7 bases from J, with 24 bases between. Looked up from germline, CDR1 is SGHTA and CDR2 is FQGTGA. This CDR3 spans 16 amino acids. The DNA of the CDR3 is TGTGCCAGCAGCCCTCAGTTGACGGGGACATGGGAGGAGCAGTACTTC. Residues: CASSPQLTGTWEEQYF.

This chain uses TRBV11-3 with TRBJ2-1, with 10 bases matching TRBD2. The CDR3 contains 16 residues. V was clipped by 5 bases and J by 3 bases; unmatched bases: 7. Germline-derived CDR1 and CDR2 are SGHNT and YENEEA. This CDR3 reads CASSPRTSGFYNEQFF. As DNA, the CDR3 is TGTGCCAGCAGCCCCAGGACTAGCGGCTTCTACAATGAGCAGTTCTTC.

The chain joins TRBV5-6 to TRBJ1-2; possibly TRBD1 for D (6 bases). This CDR3 region has 14 residues. Germline CDR1 and CDR2: SGHDT and YYEEEE. V dropped 4 bases and J dropped 1 base, with 11 bases sitting between them. The CDR3 here is CASSREGVNYGYTF. The CDR3 bases are TGTGCCAGCAGCCGCGAGGGGGTTAACTATGGCTACACCTTC.

The chain employs TRBV5-1 and TRBJ2-3, with D perhaps matching TRBD2 (5 bases). V gave up 0 bases and J gave up 1 base, with 15 bases separating them. Germline-derived CDR1 and CDR2 are SGHRS and YFSETQ. The length of the CDR3 is 17 residues. CDR3 DNA sequence: TGCGCCAGCAGCTTGGTTCCGGGGTTTACGGGCACAGATACGCAGTATTTT. The encoded protein is CASSLVPGFTGTDTQYF. The full variable domain, rest sourced from reference TRBV5-1 and TRBJ2-3, is KAGVTQTPRYLIKTRGQQVTLSCSPISGHRSVSWYQQTPGQGLQFLFEYFSETQRNKGNFPGRFSGRQFSNSRSEMNVSTLELGDSALYLCASSLVPGFTGTDTQYFGPGTRLTVL.